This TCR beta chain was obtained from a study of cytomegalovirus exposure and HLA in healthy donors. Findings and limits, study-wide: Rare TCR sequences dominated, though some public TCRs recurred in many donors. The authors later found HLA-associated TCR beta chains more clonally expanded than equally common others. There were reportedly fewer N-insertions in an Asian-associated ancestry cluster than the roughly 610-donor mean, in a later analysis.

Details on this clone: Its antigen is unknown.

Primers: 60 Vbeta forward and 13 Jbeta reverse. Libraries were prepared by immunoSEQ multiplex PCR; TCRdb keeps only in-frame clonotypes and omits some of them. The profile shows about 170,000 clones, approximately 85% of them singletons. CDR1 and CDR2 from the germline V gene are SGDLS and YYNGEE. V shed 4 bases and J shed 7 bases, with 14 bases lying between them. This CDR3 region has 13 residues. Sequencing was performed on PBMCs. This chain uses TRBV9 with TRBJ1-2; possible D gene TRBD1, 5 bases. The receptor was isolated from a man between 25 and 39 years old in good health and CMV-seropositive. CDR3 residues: CASSLHPGGGYTF. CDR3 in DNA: TGTGCCAGCAGCTTGCACCCCGGGGGTGGCTACACCTTC.